This T cell receptor beta chain was sequenced in a study of T cells expressing NK-cell markers. Study-wide context: HCMV serostatus: seven of eight sequenced donors positive, one negative. Study-level results: Evidence did not settle whether expanded NKG2C+ T cell clones targeted HCMV.

Turning to this clonotype: The antigen is unknown.

The CDR3 covers 14 residues. The V gene's germline CDR1 is ENHRY and CDR2 SYGVKD. The authors generated TCR beta cDNA through 5'RACE template switching with UMIs. From its re-call of the 5' RACE reads, TCRdb lists each CDR3 protein once, without DNA. The sample data list 400,000 or so distinct CDR3 sequences. The source material was blood T cells: a sorted CD56 or NKG2C T cell subset, CD4+ or CD8+ T cells, or bulk PBMC T cells (not recorded which). This sequence originates from a woman aged 45-60 years in good health. The chain links TRBV10-3 to TRBJ2-1; TCRdb designates TRBD1, a call that cannot be tested without DNA. The CDR3 spells CAIIGDPPSGEQFF.